This entry lists 8 T cell receptor beta chains sequenced from one sample in a study of tumor and adjacent non-tumor tissue in lung cancer. Three rounds of nested PCR, following a modified ARM-PCR protocol, produced the TCRbeta library. In TCRdb, the multiplex PCR reads were re-called with MiXCR into one record per CDR3 protein. The sample shows tens of thousands of distinct CDR3 sequences, more than 55% of them seen only once. RNA was extracted from bulk tissue without any cell sorting. More than 3 cm separated this lung sample from the edge of the tumor. Sequencing was done on a sample of distant non-tumor lung tissue. The receptors stem from a man aged 65 to 85 with non-small cell lung cancer.

This clonotype was counted between two and nine times. A read error may explain this, as a much larger clone is one base away. This chain connects TRBV29-1 to TRBJ2-3; D might be TRBD2 (5 bases). CDR1 and CDR2 from the germline V gene are SQVTM and ANQGSEA. The CDR3 length is 16 residues. The chain's CDR3 is CSVGGRASSLVDMQYF. The CDR3 DNA sequence: TGCAGCGTTGGCGGGCGGGCTTCTTCCTTGGTAGATATGCAGTATTTT.

This clonotype came up once. The CDR3 carries no conserved terminal phenylalanine or tryptophan, so it likely arises from a read error. The CDR3: CASNSSWVGEKLFI. Here the CDR3 DNA reads TGTGCCAGCAATTCGTCTTGGGTGGGTGAAAAACTGTTTATT. The J gene is TRBJ1-4, the V gene TRBV6-5, with D uncertain. Germline CDR1 and CDR2: MNHEY and SVGAGI. This CDR3 has 14 amino acids. V shed 7 bases and J shed 7 bases, with 16 bases lying between them.

This clonotype showed up just once. A read error may account for a junction end that differs from germline. The V call is TRBV29-1, the J call TRBJ2-7; D may be TRBD2 (6 bases). The CDR3 consists of 13 residues. The V gene's germline CDR1 is SQVTM and CDR2 ANQGSEA. Here the CDR3 DNA reads TGCGGCACCCGAGCGGGCAGCTCCTATGAGCAGTACTTC. Protein: CGTRAGSSYEQYF.

This clonotype has at least ten counts. A much larger clone differs by one base, so this may be a read error. The V call is TRBV6-6, the J call TRBJ2-7; no clear D gene. The CDR3 extends over 11 amino acids. From germline, CDR1 is MNHNY and CDR2 SVGAGI (reference sequence). V lost 6 bases, J lost 4 bases, and 7 bases lay in between. CDR3 amino acids: CASSLGYEQYF. CDR3 in DNA: TGTGCCAGCAGCTTGGGTTACGAGCAGTACTTC.

This clonotype was counted once. This may be a read error, as it is one base from a much larger clone. The J gene is TRBJ2-1, the V gene TRBV13, with a tentative D call TRBD1 (5 bases). Germline CDR1 and CDR2: PRHDT and FYEKMQ (reference sequence). This CDR3 region has 12 residues. In nucleotides, the CDR3 is TGTGCCAGCAACTTAGAACGGACAGAGCAGTTCTTC. It translates to CASNLERTEQFF.

This clonotype was counted a few times. The rearrangement joins TRBV28 to TRBJ1-4; tentatively, D is TRBD1 (6 bases). Trimming pared 6 bases from V and 6 bases from J, leaving 11 bases between. The CDR3 consists of 13 residues. CDR1 MDHEN and CDR2 SYDVKM come from the germline V gene. The CDR3 bases are TGTGCCAGCAGAGGGGGATTTGATGAAAAACTGTTTTTT. It codes for CASRGGFDEKLFF.

Concerning this clonotype: One junction end disagrees with the germline gene, perhaps due to a read error. This chain uses TRBV5-4 with TRBJ2-3; D is undetermined. The CDR3 is 13 residues long. The germline CDR1 and CDR2 sequences are SGHNT and YYREEE (reference sequence). The CDR3 DNA is TGTGTCAGCAGCTTGCAGAGCAGTGATACGCAGTATTTT. Translated: CVSSLQSSDTQYF.

Turning to this clonotype: A much larger clonotype is one base distant, so this may be a read error. The chain couples TRBV6-6 to TRBJ2-2; D may be TRBD2 (5 bases). There are 13 residues in the CDR3. Per germline, CDR1 MNHNY and CDR2 SVGAGI (reference sequence). The CDR3 sequence: CASSDMRTGELLF. In DNA form, the CDR3 reads TGTGCCAGCTCTGACATGCGGACCGGGGAGCTGCTTTTT.